The 27 T cell receptor beta chains presented below share a single source sample, sequenced in a study of T cell changes during pregnancy in multiple sclerosis. Assay: immunoSEQ multiplex PCR; the TCRdb copy retains only in-frame clones and omits some. The profile shows around 92,000 clones, 93% of them singletons. The sequencing used peripheral blood, collected after pregnancy. The receptors were sampled from a female donor with multiple sclerosis, enrolled in a pregnancy study.

Here the CDR3 reads CASTEGKQAYEQYF. DNA of the CDR3: TGTGCCAGCACCGAGGGTAAGCAGGCCTACGAGCAGTACTTC. The chain uses TRBV2 and TRBJ2-7; TRBD2 is a possible D gene (5 bases). The germline V gene encodes CDR1 SNHLY and CDR2 FYNNEI. Trimming removed 7 bases from V and 2 bases from J, with 15 bases in between. This CDR3 is 14 amino acids long.

The chain recombines TRBV19 with TRBJ2-2, with TRBD2 as a possible D gene (6 bases). Trimming shortened V by 9 bases and J by 1 base, and 12 bases separated the two germline ends. From germline, CDR1 is LNHDA and CDR2 SQIVND (reference sequence). The CDR3 is 14 amino acids. The CDR3 loop reads CASRRDGNTGELFF. CDR3 bases: TGTGCCAGCAGGCGGGACGGGAACACCGGGGAGCTGTTTTTT. The full variable domain, completed using reference TRBV19 and TRBJ2-2, is DGGITQSPKYLFRKEGQNVTLSCEQNLNHDAMYWYRQDPGQGLRLIYYSQIVNDFQKGDIAEGYSVSREKKESFPLTVTSAQKNPTAFYLCASRRDGNTGELFFGEGSRLTVL.

The chain couples TRBV27 to TRBJ2-3; D is ambiguous. Germline values: CDR1 MNHEY, CDR2 SMNVEV (reference sequence). Trimming took 6 bases from V and 0 from J, leaving 7 bases between them. The CDR3 extends over 13 amino acids. CDR3 residues: CASRETSTDTQYF. Written as DNA, the CDR3 is TGTGCCAGCAGAGAGACTAGCACAGATACGCAGTATTTT.

The genes are TRBV2 and TRBJ2-7, with D perhaps matching TRBD2 (6 bases). The V end lost 2 bases, the J end lost 0 bases, and 8 bases lay between the germline ends. The CDR3 extends over 14 amino acids. Looked up from germline, CDR1 is SNHLY and CDR2 is FYNNEI. The DNA of the CDR3 is TGTGCCAGCAGTGAATCGGGAGTCTCCTACGAGCAGTACTTC. It encodes CASSESGVSYEQYF.

This clone showed up just once. The V gene is TRBV12-5, the J gene TRBJ2-1; perhaps TRBD1 as D (6 bases). Germline CDR1 reads LGHNT; CDR2 reads FRNRAP. V was clipped by 1 base and J by 15 bases, with 16 bases between them. This CDR3 comprises 13 residues. CDR3 nucleotide sequence: TGTGCTAGTGGTTTGGCTCGCAGGTGGGGGCTGTTCTTC. Residues: CASGLARRWGLFF.

This rearrangement joins TRBV7-9 to TRBJ1-3; a possible D gene is TRBD1 (5 bases). This CDR3 is 15 amino acids long. V lost 5 bases, J lost 3 bases, and 14 bases lay in between. Per the germline V gene, CDR1 is SEHNR and CDR2 is FQNEAQ (reference sequence). CDR3 sequence: CASSRGGDGGNTIYF. CDR3 DNA sequence: TGTGCCAGCAGCCGTGGAGGGGACGGTGGAAACACCATATATTTT.

This clone was found once. The genes are TRBV5-5 and TRBJ1-2; D possibly corresponds to TRBD1 (5 bases). Germline CDR1 reads SGHKS; CDR2 reads YYEKEE (reference sequence). V lost 4 bases to trimming and J lost 2 bases, with 12 bases between them. The CDR3 totals 14 residues. CDR3 sequence (DNA): TGTGCCAGCAGCCGGGGGGGGGAAAACTATGGCTACACCTTC. Translated, it gives CASSRGGENYGYTF. The full variable domain, completed using reference TRBV5-5 and TRBJ1-2, is DAGVTQSPTHLIKTRGQQVTLRCSPISGHKSVSWYQQVLGQGPQFIFQYYEKEERGRGNFPDRFSARQFPNYSSELNVNALLLGDSALYLCASSRGGENYGYTFGSGTRLTVV.

The chain recombines TRBV7-9 with TRBJ2-5; weak D call: TRBD1 (5 bases). CDR1 and CDR2 from the germline V gene are SEHNR and FQNEAQ (reference sequence). This CDR3 is 13 amino acids long. V was cut by 1 base and J by 5 bases, with 8 bases left in between. CDR3 amino acids: CASSLEGAETQYF. CDR3 bases: TGTGCCAGCAGCTTAGAAGGGGCGGAGACCCAGTACTTC.

This clone occurred once. V and J are TRBV10-1 and TRBJ2-2; 9 positions match TRBD1. With 5 bases clipped from V and 6 bases from J, the junction kept 4 bases outside the gene matches. The CDR3 is 14 residues long. CDR1 is WNHNN, CDR2 SYGVQD, per germline (reference sequence). The CDR3 sequence is CASSRTGASGELFF. CDR3 DNA: TGCGCCAGCAGTCGGACAGGGGCCTCCGGGGAGCTGTTTTTT.

The rearrangement links TRBV15 to TRBJ2-4; 7 nucleotides agree with TRBD2. CDR1 is LNHNV, CDR2 YYDKDF, per germline (reference sequence). V gave up 0 bases and J gave up 2 bases; unmatched junction bases: 4. This CDR3 region has 16 residues. This chain's CDR3 is CATSRDGGGPKNIQYF. DNA for the CDR3: TGTGCCACCAGCAGAGATGGGGGGGGACCCAAAAACATTCAGTACTTC.

The chain couples TRBV9 to TRBJ1-2, with 12 bases matching TRBD1. Germline V gene data show CDR1 as SGDLS and CDR2 as YYNGEE. Unmatched junction bases numbered 5, after V lost 4 bases and J lost 4 bases. The CDR3 extends over 15 amino acids. The CDR3: CASSSGTGGSYGYTF. As DNA, the CDR3 is TGTGCCAGCAGCTCTGGGACAGGGGGCAGCTATGGCTACACCTTC.

The chain joins TRBV18 to TRBJ1-3, with D uncertain. Trimming cost V 0 bases and J 0 bases, with 9 bases left between them. CDR3 size: 16 residues. The germline CDR1 and CDR2 sequences are KGHSH and LQKENI. The CDR3: CASSPPRSISGNTIYF. The DNA of the CDR3 is TGTGCCAGCTCACCACCGCGATCTATCTCTGGAAACACCATATATTTT.

Concerning this clone: A much more abundant neighbour one base away suggests this may be a read error. Other nucleotide sequences from this sample produce the same CDR3. The rearrangement links TRBV30 to TRBJ1-5; tentatively, D is TRBD1 (5 bases). This CDR3 contains 13 residues. Trimming took 3 bases from V and 1 from J, leaving 7 bases between them. Germline CDR1 is GTSNPN and CDR2 is SVGIG (reference sequence). Written as DNA, the CDR3 is TGTGCCTGGAGCGGGGGGAGCAATCAGCCCCAGCATTTT. Amino acid sequence: CAWSGGSNQPQHF.

The chain combines TRBV5-1 with TRBJ2-2, with D unresolved. With 7 bases removed from V and 1 base from J, the gap between germline ends came to 11 bases. The CDR3 spans 14 residues. The V gene's germline CDR1 is SGHRS and CDR2 YFSETQ. CDR3: CASSNSLNTGELFF. In nucleotides, the CDR3 is TGCGCCAGCTCGAACAGTCTGAACACCGGGGAGCTGTTTTTT.

V usage is TRBV5-1 and J usage is TRBJ1-1; D is perhaps TRBD1 (6 bases). V dropped 1 base and J dropped 0 bases, with 10 bases sitting between them. This CDR3 contains 15 residues. The germline CDR1 and CDR2 sequences are SGHRS and YFSETQ. The CDR3 coding sequence is TGCGCCAGCAGCTTGTTAGGGGGAGTGAACACTGAAGCTTTCTTT. This codes for CASSLLGGVNTEAFF. Variable domain in full (rest from reference TRBV5-1 and TRBJ1-1): KAGVTQTPRYLIKTRGQQVTLSCSPISGHRSVSWYQQTPGQGLQFLFEYFSETQRNKGNFPGRFSGRQFSNSRSEMNVSTLELGDSALYLCASSLLGGVNTEAFFGQGTRLTVV.

In its sample, this clone was seen once. The CDR3 nucleotides are TGTGCCAGCAGCCCTATCAACGACGAGCAGTACTTC. It specifies CASSPINDEQYF. V usage is TRBV7-2 and J usage is TRBJ2-7; D remains unclear. Trimming left V 5 bases short and J 5 bases short, with 10 bases between. CDR3 length equals 12 residues. Germline V lookup: CDR1 SGHTA, CDR2 FQGNSA. The entire variable domain, with the rest obtained from reference TRBV7-2 and TRBJ2-7, is as follows: GAGVSQSPSNKVTEKGKDVELRCDPISGHTALYWYRQSLGQGLEFLIYFQGNSAPDKSGLPSDRFSAERTGGSVSTLTIQRTQQEDSAVYLCASSPINDEQYFGPGTRLTVT.

The J gene is TRBJ2-2, the V gene TRBV30; 10 bases match TRBD2. The CDR3 has 15 residues. The J segment lost 6 bases and the V segment lost 5 bases, leaving 9 bases of the junction unmatched. Germline CDR1 reads GTSNPN; CDR2 reads SVGIG (reference sequence). For the CDR3, the DNA is TGTGCCTGGGACTTCACTAGCGGGATTGCCGGGGAGCTGTTTTTT. The encoded protein is CAWDFTSGIAGELFF.

The chain combines TRBV9 with TRBJ2-1; 7 positions match TRBD1. Per germline, CDR1 SGDLS and CDR2 YYNGEE. Unmatched junction bases numbered 6, after V lost 0 bases and J lost 9 bases. The CDR3 spans 14 residues. The CDR3 protein is CASSVDGTAREQFF. Here the CDR3 DNA reads TGTGCCAGCAGCGTAGACGGGACAGCGCGTGAGCAGTTCTTC.

The gene calls are TRBV25-1 and TRBJ2-1, with D perhaps matching TRBD1 (6 bases). Looked up from germline, CDR1 is MGHDK and CDR2 is SYGVNS. The CDR3 spans 12 residues. Trimming took off 2 bases at V and 15 bases at J, with 14 bases between the two ends. The CDR3, as DNA: TGTGCCAGCAGTGAACCCAACAGGGTTCCGTTCTTC. Translated, it gives CASSEPNRVPFF. Full variable domain (remainder filled in from reference TRBV25-1 and TRBJ2-1): EADIYQTPRYLVIGTGKKITLECSQTMGHDKMYWYQQDPGMELHLIHYSYGVNSTEKGDLSSESTVSRIRTEHFPLTLESARPSHTSQYLCASSEPNRVPFFGPGTRLTVL.

The chain uses TRBV7-9 and TRBJ2-1, with 11 bases lining up with TRBD2. CDR1 is SEHNR, CDR2 FQNEAQ, per germline (reference sequence). The CDR3 covers 17 residues. V trimming: 5 bases; J trimming: 0 bases; junction bases outside the gene matches: 6. The CDR3 loop is CASSPPTSGASYNEQFF. The CDR3 bases are TGTGCCAGCAGCCCACCGACTAGCGGGGCCTCCTACAATGAGCAGTTCTTC.

The chain links TRBV29-1 to TRBJ2-1; TRBD2 is a possible D gene (5 bases). In germline, CDR1 is SQVTM, CDR2 ANQGSEA. There are 16 residues in the CDR3. Trimming cost V 1 base and J 2 bases, with 15 bases left between them. CDR3 amino acids: CSVEGRGGSTYNEQFF. CDR3 DNA: TGCAGCGTTGAAGGGAGAGGCGGGTCCACCTACAATGAGCAGTTCTTC.

The chain recombines TRBV5-4 with TRBJ2-1; 7 nucleotides align to TRBD2. The V gene's germline CDR1 is SGHNT and CDR2 YYREEE (reference sequence). Trimming took 4 bases from V and 2 from J; bases not matched to a gene: 6. CDR3 size: 15 residues. The CDR3 region has the DNA TGTGCCAGCAGCGCCCGGGACTACGCCTACAATGAGCAGTTCTTC. Protein: CASSARDYAYNEQFF.

This chain links TRBV27 with TRBJ2-3; D remains unclear. This CDR3 contains 16 residues. V gave up 1 base and J gave up 0 bases, with 11 bases separating them. CDR1 is MNHEY, CDR2 SMNVEV, per germline (reference sequence). The CDR3 bases are TGTGCCAGCAGTTTATTGGTCTCACTTAGCACAGATACGCAGTATTTT. Translation gives CASSLLVSLSTDTQYF.

The J gene is TRBJ2-1, the V gene TRBV6-4; 10 bases agree with TRBD1. The junction had 4 bases not matched to a gene; V was cut back by 5 bases and J by 9 bases. CDR1 is MRHNA and CDR2 is SNTAGT in the germline V gene. The CDR3 runs 13 residues. The CDR3 spells CASSRTGGIEQFF. CDR3 coding DNA: TGTGCCAGCAGTCGGACAGGGGGGATTGAGCAGTTCTTC.

This clone has just a few counts. The rearrangement joins TRBV7-9 to TRBJ1-2, with D maybe TRBD1 (5 bases). CDR1 is SEHNR, CDR2 FQNEAQ, per germline (reference sequence). The CDR3 is made up of 15 amino acids. V was trimmed by 5 bases and J by 0 bases, leaving 13 bases between them. In DNA, the CDR3 is TGTGCCAGCAGCGCCCGGACAATAGCTAACTATGGCTACACCTTC. Amino acids: CASSARTIANYGYTF.

The chain couples TRBV29-1 to TRBJ2-1; D remains unclear. Trimming removed 0 bases at V and 10 bases at J, with 7 bases between. The germline V gene has CDR1 SQVTM and CDR2 ANQGSEA. The CDR3 has 11 amino acids. DNA of the CDR3: TGCAGCGTTGAAGATCCGGTAGAGCAGTTCTTC. Protein product: CSVEDPVEQFF.

This chain connects TRBV6-5 to TRBJ2-7; 10 bases agree with TRBD1. The germline V gene has CDR1 MNHEY and CDR2 SVGAGI. The CDR3 spans 16 residues. The V gene end was trimmed by 3 bases and the J gene end by 4 bases; junction bases not matched to a gene: 9. The CDR3 reads CASSYYPPGQGYEQYF. The DNA of the CDR3 is TGTGCCAGCAGTTATTATCCACCGGGACAGGGGTACGAGCAGTACTTC.